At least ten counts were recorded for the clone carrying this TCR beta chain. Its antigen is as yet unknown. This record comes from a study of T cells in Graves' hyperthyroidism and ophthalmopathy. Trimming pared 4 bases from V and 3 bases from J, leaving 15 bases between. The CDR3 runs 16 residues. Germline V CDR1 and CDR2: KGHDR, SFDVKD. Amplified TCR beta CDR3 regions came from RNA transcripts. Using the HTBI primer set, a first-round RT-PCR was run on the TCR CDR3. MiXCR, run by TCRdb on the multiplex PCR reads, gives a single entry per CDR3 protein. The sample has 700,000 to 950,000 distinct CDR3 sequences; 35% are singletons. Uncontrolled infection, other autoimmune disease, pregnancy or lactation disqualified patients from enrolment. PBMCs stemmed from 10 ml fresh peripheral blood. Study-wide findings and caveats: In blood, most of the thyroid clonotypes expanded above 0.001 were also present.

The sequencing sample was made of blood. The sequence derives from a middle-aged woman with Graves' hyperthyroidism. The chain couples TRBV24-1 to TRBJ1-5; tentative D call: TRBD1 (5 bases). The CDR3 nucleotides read TGTGCCACCAGTGAAGCAACGGGACGGTTCAATCAGCCCCAGCATTTT. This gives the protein CATSEATGRFNQPQHF.